This record looks at one TCR beta chain sequence and its context. This specimen comes from a study of technical replicates of blood from a handful of donors. The protocol was immunoSEQ multiplex PCR, while the TCRdb copy is restricted to in-frame clones and leaves out a portion. The profile covers about 83,000 clones, with approximately 93% appearing a single time and about 0.25% taken by the ten largest. Germline CDR1 reads WNHNN; CDR2 reads SYGVQD (reference sequence). V lost 0 bases and J lost 2; bases outside the gene matches: 6. The CDR3 sequence is 17 residues long. The origin of this receptor is a human donor in good health. Material: T cells isolated from PBMCs. The J gene is TRBJ2-7, the V gene TRBV10-1; 11 bases match TRBD2. Here the CDR3 DNA reads TGCGCCAGCAGTGAGTCCCCGGGACTAGCGGCCACCTACGAGCAGTACTTC. This encodes CASSESPGLAATYEQYF.